The T cell receptor beta chain under discussion was sequenced for a study of T cell repertoires in cytomegalovirus infection. Turning to the study itself: Alongside well-studied HLA-B-restricted CMV epitopes, recently identified HLA-C-restricted CMV epitopes were also used. Indicated by public TCR beta signatures were CMV infection and matching HLA type. Findings and limits, study-wide: The cumulative frequency of public TCR beta families distinguished individuals who carried CMV together with the relevant HLA.

This clonotype has only a few counts. Antigen specificity is unknown. A single record per CDR3 protein comes from TCRdb applying MiXCR to the reads. The sample contains roughly 350,000 distinct CDR3 sequences, around a third of which appear only once. This CDR3 contains 12 residues. Germline V CDR1 and CDR2: LNHDA, SQIVND (reference sequence). Between the trimmed V and J ends, which lost 6 bases and 2 bases, there was a span of 7 bases. The sequence came from a human donor in good health (CMV status not recorded). Some clones in this sample may be carry-over from other donors' samples. Sequenced here: cultured PBMCs, sampled from culture after CMV antigen stimulation. The rearrangement uses TRBV19 and TRBJ2-5; no definite D call. The CDR3 DNA reads as TGTGCCAGTAGCGGAAAACAAGAGACCCAGTACTTC. Its protein is CASSGKQETQYF.